This T cell receptor beta chain derives from a study of cytomegalovirus exposure and HLA in healthy donors. At the level of the study: Approximately 81% of 398 genotyped donors fell in the Caucasian-associated ancestry cluster.

Findings and caveats of the study: Later work found that TCR association rates differed between HLA loci; DRB1 had the most and HLA-C the fewest. Association with HLA alleles at 0.05 false discovery rate was found for 15,000 to 20,000 TCR beta sequences in a later analysis. The study flagged around 150 TCR beta chains as cytomegalovirus-associated.

Germline V CDR1 and CDR2: MNHEY, SVGAGI. The CDR3 extends over 14 residues, inclusive of both ends. A note on this clone: Its antigen is undetermined. It is unclear where the CDR3 begins or ends on the DNA, so no DNA is shown, and the CDR3 is as TCRdb lists it.

The PCR used 60 Vbeta and 13 Jbeta primers. Only in-frame clones appear in the TCRdb table, and some are missing; sequencing was by immunoSEQ multiplex PCR. In the table there are more than 90,000 clones, about 80% of which are singletons. Sequenced sample: PBMCs. This chain connects TRBV6-5 to TRBJ1-4; the DNA was not compared with TRBD1, the D call given in the table. The receptor was isolated from a woman aged 18-30 years in good health and CMV-seropositive. CDR3 amino acids: CASSSSDRNEELFF.